This T cell receptor (beta chain) is drawn from a study of OX40 agonist ivuxolimab in advanced cancers. The method was immunoSEQ multiplex PCR; TCRdb's version includes in-frame clones alone and lacks a portion of them. The sample carries fewer than 60,000 clones, about 85% recorded once. The TCR sequence derives from an adult with an advanced solid tumor such as melanoma, head and neck, liver or kidney cancer. The material sequenced was CD4+ or CD8+ T cells sorted from blood, taken in a trial of the OX40 agonist ivuxolimab.

CDR3 in amino acids: CASSEPGQGSGNTEAFF. As DNA, the CDR3 is TGTGCCAGCAGTGAACCGGGACAGGGTAGTGGGAACACTGAAGCTTTCTTT. The chain has TRBV2 and TRBJ1-1; 9 bases agree with TRBD1. This CDR3 has 17 residues. Germline-derived CDR1 and CDR2 are SNHLY and FYNNEI. The trim removed 2 bases at V and 1 base at J, leaving 8 bases unmatched.